One and the same sample provided the 22 T cell receptor beta chains below, sequenced in a study of shared clonotypes between healthy human individuals. Sequencing was performed with immunoSEQ multiplex PCR; in TCRdb, only in-frame clones are kept and a portion is missing. The data contain roughly 1,500,000 clones, around 98% of them singletons. Sample: naive CD4+ T cells sorted from blood. Subset reported: CD45RA+ positively selected. The receptors were sampled from a man aged 25 to 40 in good health.

This clone was picked up a small number of times. The sample carries other DNA sequences with the same CDR3. The chain recombines TRBV5-4 with TRBJ2-7; 10 bases are a match to TRBD2. CDR1 and CDR2 from the germline V gene are SGHNT and YYREEE (reference sequence). This CDR3 is 15 amino acids long. V gave up 4 bases and J gave up 1 base; unmatched junction bases: 5. The CDR3 DNA follows: TGTGCCAGCAGCCTCCGGACTAGCGGTTCCTACGAGCAGTACTTC. It yields the protein CASSLRTSGSYEQYF.

As DNA, the CDR3 is TGTGCCAGCAGCCGACAGGGCCGAGGGGGCACAGATACGCAGTATTTT. This codes for CASSRQGRGGTDTQYF. The chain carries TRBV6-6 and TRBJ2-3, with 7 bases fitting TRBD1. Per germline, CDR1 MNHNY and CDR2 SVGAGI (reference sequence). This CDR3 contains 16 residues. With 6 bases clipped from V and 1 base from J, the junction kept 10 bases outside the gene matches.

The chain employs TRBV18 and TRBJ1-5, with 7 bases that match TRBD1. The CDR3 is made up of 17 amino acids. Losses at the gene ends were 4 bases for V and 4 bases for J; bases not matched to a gene: 13. Germline V gene sequence: CDR1 KGHSH, CDR2 LQKENI. This CDR3 is CASSRNRWTGPNQPQHF. The CDR3 region has the DNA TGTGCCAGCTCACGAAATCGATGGACAGGACCTAATCAGCCCCAGCATTTT. Using reference TRBV18 and TRBJ1-5 for the parts outside the CDR3, the full variable domain is NAGVMQNPRHLVRRRGQEARLRCSPMKGHSHVYWYRQLPEEGLKFMVYLQKENIIDESGMPKERFSAEFPKEGPSILRIQQVVRGDSAAYFCASSRNRWTGPNQPQHFGDGTRLSIL.

The chain carries TRBV7-9 and TRBJ2-7; D may be TRBD1 or TRBD2 (5 bases each). The CDR3 contains 18 residues. Trimming removed 5 bases from V and 2 bases from J, with 25 bases in between. The germline gives CDR1 SEHNR, CDR2 FQNEAQ (reference sequence). The CDR3 protein is CASSAIHGLGVYPYEQYF. CDR3 nucleotide sequence: TGTGCCAGCAGCGCCATCCACGGGTTGGGGGTTTACCCCTACGAGCAGTACTTC. The variable domain in full, with the rest retrieved from reference TRBV7-9 and TRBJ2-7, is DTGVSQNPRHKITKRGQNVTFRCDPISEHNRLYWYRQTLGQGPEFLTYFQNEAQLEKSRLLSDRFSAERPKGSFSTLEIQRTEQGDSAMYLCASSAIHGLGVYPYEQYFGPGTRLTVT.

In this sample, this clone turned up once. The chain couples TRBV5-4 to TRBJ2-7, with a possible D match to TRBD2 (6 bases). The germline CDR1 and CDR2 sequences are SGHNT and YYREEE (reference sequence). Trimming left V 8 bases short and J 2 bases short, with 14 bases between. The CDR3 extends over 13 amino acids. CDR3 DNA sequence: TGTGCCAGAACACTAGGCGGGACCTACGAGCAGTACTTC. It specifies CARTLGGTYEQYF. Drawing the rest from reference TRBV5-4 and TRBJ2-7, the complete variable domain is ETGVTQSPTHLIKTRGQQVTLRCSSQSGHNTVSWYQQALGQGPQFIFQYYREEENGRGNFPPRFSGLQFPNYSSELNVNALELDDSALYLCARTLGGTYEQYFGPGTRLTVT.

Of note for this clone: The sample carries other DNA sequences with the same CDR3. The chain carries TRBV6-5 and TRBJ2-1, with unresolved D. V was shortened by 1 base and J by 9 bases, with 4 bases between the two germline ends. Germline loops: CDR1 MNHEY, CDR2 SVGAGI. The CDR3 totals 11 residues. CDR3 DNA: TGTGCCAGCAGTTACTTCCGTGAGCAGTTCTTC. It yields the protein CASSYFREQFF.

With respect to this clone: Different DNA sequences within this sample yield the same CDR3. The gene calls are TRBV6-1 and TRBJ1-5; 7 bases map to TRBD1. V trimming: 4 bases; J trimming: 0 bases; junction bases outside the gene matches: 3. The CDR3 contains 15 residues. Germline V gene sequence: CDR1 MNHNS, CDR2 SASEGT. Written as DNA, the CDR3 is TGTGCCAGCAGTGGGCAGGGGGTTAGCAATCAGCCCCAGCATTTT. It specifies CASSGQGVSNQPQHF.

V and J are TRBV6-1 and TRBJ1-2, with 8 bases lining up with TRBD1. The length of the CDR3 is 13 residues. The germline CDR1 and CDR2 sequences are MNHNS and SASEGT. With V trimmed by 6 bases and J by 7 bases, 7 bases remained unmatched. The CDR3 spells CASSEGQDSGYTF. The CDR3 nucleotides read TGTGCCAGCAGCGAGGGACAGGACTCTGGCTACACCTTC.

The V call is TRBV28, the J call TRBJ2-7; D remains unclear. Germline CDR1 reads MDHEN; CDR2 reads SYDVKM. The V end was cut by 3 bases, the J end by 8 bases, with 8 bases between. There are 11 residues in the CDR3. CDR3: CASSLSTQQYF. The CDR3 DNA reads TGTGCCAGCAGTTTGAGCACTCAGCAGTACTTC.

The V and J genes are TRBV2 and TRBJ2-3; D is possibly TRBD1 (5 bases). Trimming took 8 bases from V and 2 from J, leaving 8 bases between them. The CDR3 runs to 12 residues. Per germline, CDR1 SNHLY and CDR2 FYNNEI. CDR3 in DNA: TGTGCCAGCCGCAGGGCCACAGATACGCAGTATTTT. Translated, it gives CASRRATDTQYF.

V gene TRBV28 combines with J gene TRBJ1-2, with D hard to call. Germline V CDR1 and CDR2: MDHEN, SYDVKM. V was clipped by 7 bases and J by 4 bases, with 16 bases between them. The CDR3 spans 14 residues. The CDR3 protein is CASTLLGVGYGYTF. The DNA of the CDR3 is TGTGCCAGCACCCTTTTGGGAGTCGGCTATGGCTACACCTTC.

This rearrangement joins TRBV28 to TRBJ1-5; TRBD1 might be the D (5 bases). In germline, CDR1 is MDHEN, CDR2 SYDVKM. V lost 5 bases and J 9 bases, leaving 11 bases between the germline ends. This CDR3 region has 12 residues. CDR3: CASSPSQGPQHF. The CDR3 region has the DNA TGTGCCAGCAGTCCTTCCCAGGGGCCCCAGCATTTT.

This sequence joins TRBV27 and TRBJ2-5; TRBD1 is a possible D gene (6 bases). The CDR3 covers 13 residues. V was pared by 3 bases and J by 4 bases, with 9 bases between. CDR1 and CDR2 (germline): MNHEY, SMNVEV (reference sequence). The CDR3 reads CASSFVGGETQYF. CDR3 nucleotide sequence: TGTGCCAGCAGTTTTGTAGGGGGAGAGACCCAGTACTTC.

The chain has TRBV30 and TRBJ2-4; D is unclear. Germline lookup yields CDR1 GTSNPN and CDR2 SVGIG (reference sequence). There are 15 residues in the CDR3. The V end lost 1 base, the J end lost 0 bases, and 10 bases lay between the germline ends. The CDR3 reads CAWSGGRLAKNIQYF. The CDR3 nucleotides read TGTGCCTGGAGTGGGGGAAGACTAGCCAAAAACATTCAGTACTTC.

The J gene is TRBJ2-1, the V gene TRBV7-2; 11 nucleotides align to TRBD2. This CDR3 has 16 residues. The germline CDR1 and CDR2 sequences are SGHTA and FQGNSA. The V gene end was trimmed by 5 bases and the J gene end by 0 bases; junction bases not matched to a gene: 3. The CDR3 loop reads CASSVGTSGSYNEQFF. CDR3 sequence (DNA): TGTGCCAGCAGCGTAGGGACTAGCGGCTCCTACAATGAGCAGTTCTTC.

V usage is TRBV7-9 and J usage is TRBJ1-5, with TRBD1 identical over 7 bases. The CDR3 consists of 17 residues. Trimming at V came to 8 bases and at J to 4 bases, leaving 17 bases not matched to a gene. Germline V gene data show CDR1 as SEHNR and CDR2 as FQNEAQ (reference sequence). CDR3 amino acids: CASGKGDIQGWNQPQHF. The CDR3 coding sequence is TGTGCCAGCGGTAAGGGCGATATACAGGGGTGGAATCAGCCCCAGCATTTT. Together with reference TRBV7-9 and TRBJ1-5, the CDR3 gives the full variable domain: DTGVSQNPRHKITKRGQNVTFRCDPISEHNRLYWYRQTLGQGPEFLTYFQNEAQLEKSRLLSDRFSAERPKGSFSTLEIQRTEQGDSAMYLCASGKGDIQGWNQPQHFGDGTRLSIL.

This sequence joins TRBV9 and TRBJ1-1; a weak D match, TRBD1 (5 bases). Germline V gene lookup returns CDR1 SGDLS and CDR2 YYNGEE. With 3 bases removed from V and 0 bases from J, the gap between germline ends came to 18 bases. CDR3 length equals 17 residues. CDR3 DNA: TGTGCCAGCAGCGGTGGGGGGACGAGCCTGATGAACACTGAAGCTTTCTTT. This gives the protein CASSGGGTSLMNTEAFF.

The genes are TRBV9 and TRBJ2-7; TRBD1 agrees at 8 bases. Germline values: CDR1 SGDLS, CDR2 YYNGEE. V lost 2 bases, J lost 5 bases, and 6 bases stayed unmatched. This CDR3 contains 14 residues. The DNA for the CDR3 is TGTGCCAGCAGCGTTCGGGTACAGGGGGACGAGCAGTACTTC. It specifies CASSVRVQGDEQYF.

This rearrangement joins TRBV7-6 to TRBJ2-3, with D tentatively TRBD1 (5 bases). CDR1 and CDR2 from the germline V gene are SGHVS and FNYEAQ. The CDR3 is made up of 14 amino acids. The V end was cut by 2 bases, the J end by 8 bases, with 14 bases between. CDR3 in DNA: TGTGCCAGCAGCTTAAGTGCGACAGTCGGTACGCAGTATTTT. It is translated as CASSLSATVGTQYF.

The chain is built from TRBV19 and TRBJ1-2; tentative D call: TRBD1 (5 bases). The CDR3 is 12 residues long. Per the germline V gene, CDR1 is LNHDA and CDR2 is SQIVND (reference sequence). V lost 5 bases to trimming and J lost 8 bases, with 12 bases between them. This chain's CDR3 is CASSLARDGYTF. The CDR3, as DNA: TGTGCCAGTAGTCTGGCCAGGGACGGCTACACCTTC. Using reference TRBV19 and TRBJ1-2 for the parts outside the CDR3, the full variable domain is DGGITQSPKYLFRKEGQNVTLSCEQNLNHDAMYWYRQDPGQGLRLIYYSQIVNDFQKGDIAEGYSVSREKKESFPLTVTSAQKNPTAFYLCASSLARDGYTFGSGTRLTVV.

The chain joins TRBV18 to TRBJ2-3; TRBD2 is a possible D gene (5 bases). CDR3 length equals 14 residues. Trimming cost V 6 bases and J 2 bases, with 12 bases left between them. Germline CDR1 and CDR2: KGHSH and LQKENI. The CDR3 nucleotides are TGTGCCAGCTCTTGGACTCAGAACACAGATACGCAGTATTTT. Translating gives CASSWTQNTDTQYF.

V is TRBV5-6 and J is TRBJ2-1; the D call may be TRBD1 or TRBD2 (6 bases each). This CDR3 comprises 16 residues. V lost 2 bases to trimming and J lost 2 bases, with 14 bases between them. Germline lookup yields CDR1 SGHDT and CDR2 YYEEEE. The CDR3 region has the DNA TGTGCCAGCAGCTTATCTGGGGGGCTCACCTACAATGAGCAGTTCTTC. The encoded protein is CASSLSGGLTYNEQFF.